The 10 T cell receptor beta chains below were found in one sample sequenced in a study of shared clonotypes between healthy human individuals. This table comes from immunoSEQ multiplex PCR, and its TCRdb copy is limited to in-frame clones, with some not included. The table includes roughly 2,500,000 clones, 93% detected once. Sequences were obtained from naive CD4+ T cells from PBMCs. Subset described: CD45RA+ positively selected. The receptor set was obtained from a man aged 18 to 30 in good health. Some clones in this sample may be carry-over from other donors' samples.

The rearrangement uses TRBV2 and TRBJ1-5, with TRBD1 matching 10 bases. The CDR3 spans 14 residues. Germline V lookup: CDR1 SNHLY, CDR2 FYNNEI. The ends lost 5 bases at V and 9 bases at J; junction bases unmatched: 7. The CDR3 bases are TGTGCCAGCAGTCTCGGACAGGGGGGGACGCCCCAGCATTTT. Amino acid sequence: CASSLGQGGTPQHF.

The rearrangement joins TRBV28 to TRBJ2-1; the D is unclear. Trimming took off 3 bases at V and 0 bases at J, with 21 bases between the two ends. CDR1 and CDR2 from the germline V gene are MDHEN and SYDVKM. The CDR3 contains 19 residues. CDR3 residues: CASSFTSTTLWSSYNEQFF. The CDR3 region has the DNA TGTGCCAGCAGTTTCACCTCGACCACCTTATGGAGCTCCTACAATGAGCAGTTCTTC.

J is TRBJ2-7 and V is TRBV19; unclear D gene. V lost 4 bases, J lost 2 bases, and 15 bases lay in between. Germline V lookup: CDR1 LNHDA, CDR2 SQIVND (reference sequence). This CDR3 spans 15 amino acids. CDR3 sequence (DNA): TGTGCCAGTAGTACCGTCCCGGGCCAGCCCTACGAGCAGTACTTC. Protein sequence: CASSTVPGQPYEQYF.

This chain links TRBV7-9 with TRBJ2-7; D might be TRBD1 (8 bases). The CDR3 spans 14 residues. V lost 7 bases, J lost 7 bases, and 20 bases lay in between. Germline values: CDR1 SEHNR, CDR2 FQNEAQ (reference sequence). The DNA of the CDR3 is TGTGCCAGCAAAAGGACAGGGCCAGCGGGGGAGCAGTACTTC. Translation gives CASKRTGPAGEQYF.

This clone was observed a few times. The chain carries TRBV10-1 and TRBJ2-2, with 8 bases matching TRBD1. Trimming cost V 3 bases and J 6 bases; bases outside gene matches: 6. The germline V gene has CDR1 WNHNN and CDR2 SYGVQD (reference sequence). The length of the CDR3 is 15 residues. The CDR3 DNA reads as TGCGCCAGCAGTGATCCTACGGACAGGGCCGGGGAGCTGTTTTTT. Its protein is CASSDPTDRAGELFF.

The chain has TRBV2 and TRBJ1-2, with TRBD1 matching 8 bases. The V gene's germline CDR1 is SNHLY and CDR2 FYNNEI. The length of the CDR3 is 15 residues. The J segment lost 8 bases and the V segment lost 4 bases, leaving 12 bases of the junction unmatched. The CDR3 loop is CASSGTWTGPRGYTF. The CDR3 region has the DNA TGTGCCAGCAGTGGTACCTGGACAGGGCCCAGGGGCTACACCTTC.

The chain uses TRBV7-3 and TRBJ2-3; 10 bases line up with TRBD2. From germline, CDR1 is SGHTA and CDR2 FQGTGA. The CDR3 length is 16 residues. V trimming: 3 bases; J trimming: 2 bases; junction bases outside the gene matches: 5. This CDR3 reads CASSFISGRATDTQYF. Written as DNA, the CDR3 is TGTGCCAGCAGCTTCATAAGCGGGAGGGCCACAGATACGCAGTATTTT.

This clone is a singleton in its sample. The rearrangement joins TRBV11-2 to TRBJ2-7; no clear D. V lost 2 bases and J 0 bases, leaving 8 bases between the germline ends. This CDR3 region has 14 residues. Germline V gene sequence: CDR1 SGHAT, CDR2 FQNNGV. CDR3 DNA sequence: TGTGCCAGCAGCTTAAATCCAGACTCCTACGAGCAGTACTTC. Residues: CASSLNPDSYEQYF.

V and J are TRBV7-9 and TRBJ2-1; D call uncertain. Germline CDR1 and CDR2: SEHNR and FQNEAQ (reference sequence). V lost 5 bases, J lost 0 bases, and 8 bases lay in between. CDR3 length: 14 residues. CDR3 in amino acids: CASSPVVSYNEQFF. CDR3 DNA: TGTGCCAGCAGCCCGGTGGTCTCCTACAATGAGCAGTTCTTC.

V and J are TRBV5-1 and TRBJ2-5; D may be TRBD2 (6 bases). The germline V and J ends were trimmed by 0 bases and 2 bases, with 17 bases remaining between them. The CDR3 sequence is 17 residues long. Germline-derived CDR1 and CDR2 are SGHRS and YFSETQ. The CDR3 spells CASSLGAQGGTQETQYF. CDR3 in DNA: TGCGCCAGCAGCTTGGGGGCCCAGGGAGGAACTCAAGAGACCCAGTACTTC.